This entry concerns a single T cell receptor (beta chain). This record comes from a study of T cells in Graves' hyperthyroidism and ophthalmopathy. On the study more broadly: Upon initial diagnosis and before any treatment, peripheral blood was collected.

The germline CDR1 and CDR2 sequences are DFQATT and SNEGSKA (reference sequence). The CDR3 length is 17 residues. For the diagnoses, clinical symptoms, serum thyroxine and TRAb, thyroid ultrasound and orbital computed tomography were used. Fresh peripheral blood, 10 ml, yielded the PBMCs. TCR beta CDR3 regions were amplified from RNA transcripts. An initial round of RT-PCR targeting the TCR CDR3 relied on the HTBI primer set. TCRdb passed the multiplex PCR reads through MiXCR, listing each CDR3 protein once. The sample records 280,000 or so distinct CDR3 sequences, about 25% being singletons. The specimen was blood. This chain uses TRBV20-1 with TRBJ2-4; D may correspond to TRBD1 or TRBD2 (5 bases each). The sequence derives from a middle-aged man with Graves' hyperthyroidism that later progressed to Graves' ophthalmopathy. CDR3: CSASGQEASGAKNIQYF. In nucleotides, the CDR3 is TGCTCAGCTTCGGGGCAGGAGGCCTCGGGGGCCAAAAACATTCAGTACTTC.